Shown below are 25 T cell receptor delta chains from a single sample sequenced in a study of gamma-delta chains in newborns, infants, children. TCRdb reanalysed the reads with CATT. The profile shows 14,000 to 15,000 delta-chain clones, 7% to 7.5% of them singletons. The sequenced sample was blood. The receptors stem from a child who was a newborn, infant or young child, either healthy, febrile or measles-vaccinated (not recorded which).

This clone was detected a few times. This sample includes further DNA sequences coding for the same CDR3. As DNA, the CDR3 is TGTGCCTGTGACACCGTTGGGTCCTGGGACACCCGACAGATGTTTTTC. It yields the protein CACDTVGSWDTRQMFF. The rearrangement uses TRDV2 and TRDJ3; D gene uncertain. This CDR3 has 16 amino acids. Trimming shortened V by 0 bases and J by 1 base, and 6 bases separated the two germline ends. The germline gives CDR1 GEAIGNYY, CDR2 EKD.

The chain carries TRDV1 and TRDJ1, with TRDD3 matching over 8 bases. This CDR3 spans 18 amino acids. V was clipped by 2 bases and J by 0 bases; unmatched bases: 11. Germline CDR1 is TSWWSYY and CDR2 is QGS. This CDR3 reads CALGESGPYWGYTDKLIF. The CDR3 DNA reads TGTGCTCTTGGGGAAAGTGGCCCCTACTGGGGGTACACCGATAAACTCATCTTT.

In this sample, this clone is medium-sized. The sample carries other DNA sequences with the same CDR3. This rearrangement joins TRDV2 to TRDJ1, with 8 positions matching TRDD3. CDR1 GEAIGNYY and CDR2 EKD come from the germline V gene. The CDR3 contains 14 residues. The V gene end was trimmed by 4 bases and the J gene end by 0 bases; junction bases not matched to a gene: 3. The CDR3 nucleotides are TGTGCCTGTGATTTACTGGGGGACACCGATAAACTCATCTTT. This translates into CACDLLGDTDKLIF.

In the case of this clone: The protein in TCRdb stems from a much larger clone and differs at residue 10 from this DNA's translation, likely a read error; here the protein is translated from the DNA. The rearrangement links TRDV2 to TRDJ3, with TRDD3 matching 13 bases. With V trimmed by 2 bases and J by 3 bases, 3 bases remained unmatched. Looked up from germline, CDR1 is GEAIGNYY and CDR2 is EKD. CDR3 length: 18 amino acids. The CDR3 DNA sequence: TGTGCCTGTGACATACTGGGGGATACGTTCTGGGACACCCGACAGATGTTTTTC. Its translation is CACDILGDTFWDTRQMFF.

This clone appeared a few times. The germline gene is not matched at one end of the junction; a read error may be the cause. The sample carries other DNA sequences with the same CDR3. The chain recombines TRDV2 with TRDJ1; 8 nucleotides line up with TRDD3. CDR1 is GEAIGNYY, CDR2 EKD, per germline. The CDR3 sequence is 17 residues long. The CDR3 DNA follows: TGTGCCTGTGACACACTGGGGGGATCGGGGTACACCGATAAGCTCATCTTT. Its translation: CACDTLGGSGYTDKLIF.

This chain joins TRDV2 and TRDJ3; the match to TRDD3 covers 13 bases. Germline values: CDR1 GEAIGNYY, CDR2 EKD. CDR3 size: 19 residues. V was clipped by 0 bases and J by 5 bases; unmatched bases: 6. The CDR3 bases are TGTGCCTGTGACACCGTACTGGGGGATACGATCCGGGACACCCGACAGATGTTTTTC. It yields the protein CACDTVLGDTIRDTRQMFF.

Concerning this clone itself: At the DNA level, this CDR3 is encoded by other sequences in the same sample as well. The chain employs TRDV2 and TRDJ3; TRDD3 matches 10 bases. Germline V gene sequence: CDR1 GEAIGNYY, CDR2 EKD. The trim removed 0 bases at V and 5 bases at J, leaving 3 bases unmatched. This CDR3 is built from 17 residues. CDR3 nucleotides: TGTGCCTGTGACACCTGGGGGATACTCGGGGACACCCGACAGATGTTTTTC. It specifies CACDTWGILGDTRQMFF.

The chain has TRDV2 and TRDJ3; the match to TRDD3 covers 10 bases. Germline loops: CDR1 GEAIGNYY, CDR2 EKD. The ends lost 1 base at V and 3 bases at J; junction bases unmatched: 11. This CDR3 is built from 20 residues. Written as DNA, the CDR3 is TGTGCCTGTGACACGGTTGGAAGGGGGATACGCGACTGGGACACCCGACAGATGTTTTTC. Its translation is CACDTVGRGIRDWDTRQMFF.

Note on this clone: The amino acid sequence in TCRdb belongs to a much larger clone and departs from this DNA's translation at residue 8, likely a sequencing read error; the sequence shown is translated from the DNA. This CDR3 is also generated by other DNA sequences in the sample. CDR3 DNA: TGTGCCTGTGACATACTGGGGGGTACGTCCTGGGACACCCGACAGATGTTTTTC. This translates into CACDILGGTSWDTRQMFF. The V gene is TRDV2, the J gene TRDJ3, with 8 bases aligning to TRDD3. The CDR3 sequence is 18 residues long. V trimming: 2 bases; J trimming: 1 base; junction bases outside the gene matches: 6. The germline V gene encodes CDR1 GEAIGNYY and CDR2 EKD.

This clone was found many times. A clone one base away is much larger, so this may be a read error. This same CDR3 is encoded by further DNA sequences in the sample. CDR3 loop: CACDTLGDTTAQLFF. CDR3 in DNA: TGTGCCTGTGACACACTGGGGGATACGACAGCACAACTCTTCTTT. The chain is built from TRDV2 and TRDJ2; TRDD3 agrees at 12 bases. Germline values: CDR1 GEAIGNYY, CDR2 EKD. CDR3 size: 15 residues. J lost 4 bases, V lost 1 base, and 0 bases had no gene match.

This clone was found a few times. This chain links TRDV2 with TRDJ3; TRDD3 agrees at 11 bases. Trimming removed 3 bases from V and 0 bases from J; junction bases left unmatched: 9. CDR3 size: 20 residues. Germline V gives CDR1 GEAIGNYY, CDR2 EKD. Written as DNA, the CDR3 is TGTGCCTGTGACGTACTGGGGGATAAAAGGAGCTCCTGGGACACCCGACAGATGTTTTTC. Translation: CACDVLGDKRSSWDTRQMFF.

The chain uses TRDV2 and TRDJ1; 7 bases are a match to TRDD3. Trimming cost V 2 bases and J 4 bases; bases outside gene matches: 6. The CDR3 is 14 amino acids. Germline CDR1 reads GEAIGNYY; CDR2 reads EKD. In nucleotides, the CDR3 is TGTGCCTGTGACAAGTACTGGGGATACGATAAACTCATCTTT. Translating it yields CACDKYWGYDKLIF.

Comment on this clone: Other DNA sequences from this sample encode an identical CDR3 as well. The genes are TRDV3 and TRDJ2; TRDD3 aligns across 12 bases. V lost 3 bases, J lost 8 bases, and 7 bases stayed unmatched. The CDR3 runs 14 residues. Looked up from germline, CDR1 is TVYSNPD and CDR2 is GDNSRS (reference sequence). The DNA for the CDR3 is TGTGCCTTCTCCCATACTGGGGGATACGCACAACTCTTCTTT. Its protein product is CAFSHTGGYAQLFF.

In the case of this clone: One end of the junction varies from germline; a read error may be responsible. The rearrangement uses TRDV2 and TRDJ3; 13 bases align to TRDD3. The CDR3 runs 20 residues. Germline values: CDR1 GEAIGNYY, CDR2 EKD. The CDR3 sequence is CACDTVLGDTRSWDTGQMFF. CDR3 DNA: TGTGCCTGTGACACCGTACTGGGGGATACGAGGTCCTGGGACACCGGACAGATGTTTTTC.

This clone was recorded at least ten times. This rearrangement joins TRDV2 to TRDJ3; TRDD3 matches 7 bases. There are 17 residues in the CDR3. Germline V gives CDR1 GEAIGNYY, CDR2 EKD. After removal of 4 bases from V and 2 bases from J, the junction contained 7 bases not matched to a gene. CDR3 coding DNA: TGTGCCTGTGAACGTCTGGGGGCCCCCTGGGACACCCGACAGATGTTTTTC. Amino acid sequence: CACERLGAPWDTRQMFF.

This clone was detected only a few times. The V and J genes are TRDV2 and TRDJ3; 12 positions match TRDD3. Unmatched junction bases numbered 8, after V lost 0 bases and J lost 0 bases. Germline assignment: CDR1 GEAIGNYY and CDR2 EKD. This CDR3 comprises 21 residues. This CDR3 is CACDTVSGGYGGSWDTRQMFF. CDR3 sequence (DNA): TGTGCCTGTGACACCGTGTCTGGGGGATACGGTGGCTCCTGGGACACCCGACAGATGTTTTTC.

V gene TRDV1 combines with J gene TRDJ1, with TRDD2 as a possible D gene (5 bases). Trimming removed 0 bases from V and 0 bases from J, with 20 bases in between. CDR1 is TSWWSYY, CDR2 QGS, per germline. This CDR3 is built from 19 residues. CDR3 sequence: CALGELGRSVFPYTDKLIF. The CDR3 DNA reads as TGTGCTCTTGGGGAACTCGGCCGATCTGTCTTCCCGTACACCGATAAACTCATCTTT.

As to this clone: This sequence may be a read error, since a much larger clone differs from it by one base. Different DNA sequences within this sample yield the same CDR3. The chain employs TRDV2 and TRDJ3; 8 bases map to TRDD3. CDR3 length: 17 amino acids. Germline loops: CDR1 GEAIGNYY, CDR2 EKD. Here the CDR3 DNA reads TGTGCCTGCGACATACTGGGGGGCTCCTGGGACACCCGACAGATGTTTTTC. Translation gives CACDILGGSWDTRQMFF.

This clone was observed a few times. The chain uses TRDV2 and TRDJ3; TRDD3 matches 12 bases. Germline lookup yields CDR1 GEAIGNYY and CDR2 EKD. The junction had 8 bases not matched to a gene; V was cut back by 3 bases and J by 0 bases. The CDR3 totals 20 residues. The CDR3, as DNA: TGTGCCTGTGACCCTATACTGGGGGATACTTACTCCTGGGACACCCGACAGATGTTTTTC. Translated, it gives CACDPILGDTYSWDTRQMFF.

Remarks on this clone: The protein TCRdb lists belongs to a much larger clone and differs from this DNA's translation at residue 6, which points to a read error; the protein shown is made from the DNA. In DNA form, the CDR3 reads TGTGCCTGTGACACCCGGGGGACAGCACAGCTCTTCTTT. This sequence encodes CACDTRGTAQLFF. The J gene is TRDJ2, the V gene TRDV2; D may be TRDD3 (6 bases). Germline V gives CDR1 GEAIGNYY, CDR2 EKD. The CDR3 runs 13 residues.

A few counts support this clone. The rearrangement links TRDV2 to TRDJ2; 10 bases line up with TRDD3. V lost 2 bases, J lost 5 bases, and 7 bases stayed unmatched. The CDR3 runs to 16 residues. Germline CDR1 is GEAIGNYY and CDR2 is EKD. The CDR3 nucleotides are TGTGCCTGTGACATAATCGGTGGGGGATACACAGCACAACTCTTCTTT. This translates into CACDIIGGGYTAQLFF.

Concerning this clone: This same CDR3 is encoded by further DNA sequences in the sample. V is TRDV2 and J is TRDJ2; 7 nucleotides agree with TRDD3. This CDR3 region has 14 residues. Germline V gene data show CDR1 as GEAIGNYY and CDR2 as EKD. After removal of 1 base from V and 2 bases from J, the junction contained 0 bases not matched to a gene. The CDR3 loop reads CACDTGGLTAQLFF. The CDR3 DNA is TGTGCCTGTGACACTGGGGGATTGACAGCACAACTCTTCTTT.

Remarks on this clone: This sequence may be a read error, since a much larger clone differs from it by one base. V is TRDV2 and J is TRDJ1, with TRDD3 identical over 10 bases. Germline-derived CDR1 and CDR2 are GEAIGNYY and EKD. The CDR3 has 15 residues. The trim removed 5 bases at V and 1 base at J, leaving 6 bases unmatched. CDR3 sequence: CACGVLGDSTDKLIF. Here the CDR3 DNA reads TGTGCCTGTGGCGTACTGGGGGATTCCACCGATAAACTCATCTTT.

In its sample, this clone was seen many times. Other DNA sequences of this sample code for an identical CDR3. The J gene is TRDJ3, the V gene TRDV2; D possibly corresponds to TRDD3 (5 bases). This CDR3 contains 18 residues. V lost 1 base and J lost 0, with 12 bases in between. Germline CDR1 is GEAIGNYY and CDR2 is EKD. CDR3 DNA sequence: TGTGCCTGTGACACTGTGGGATCCAGCTCCTGGGACACCCGACAGATGTTTTTC. Amino acid sequence: CACDTVGSSSWDTRQMFF.

The V and J genes are TRDV2 and TRDJ2, with 11 bases matching TRDD3. Per germline, CDR1 GEAIGNYY and CDR2 EKD. The CDR3 is 17 residues long. V trimming: 3 bases; J trimming: 7 bases; junction bases outside the gene matches: 12. The CDR3 bases are TGTGCCTGTGACGAGGTACTGGGGGATAGATCGGAAGCACAACTCTTCTTT. It yields the protein CACDEVLGDRSEAQLFF.